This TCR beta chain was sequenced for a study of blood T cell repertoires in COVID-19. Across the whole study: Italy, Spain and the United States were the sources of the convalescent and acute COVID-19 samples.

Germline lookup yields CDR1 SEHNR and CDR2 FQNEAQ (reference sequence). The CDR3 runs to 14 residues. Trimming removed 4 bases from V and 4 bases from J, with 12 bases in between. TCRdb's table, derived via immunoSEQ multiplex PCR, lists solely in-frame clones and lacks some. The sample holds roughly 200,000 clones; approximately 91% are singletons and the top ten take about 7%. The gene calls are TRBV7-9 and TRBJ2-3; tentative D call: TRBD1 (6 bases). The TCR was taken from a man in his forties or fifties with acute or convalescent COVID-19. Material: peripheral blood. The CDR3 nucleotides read TGTGCCAGCAGCTCTTGGACAGAGCCAGATACGCAGTATTTT. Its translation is CASSSWTEPDTQYF.